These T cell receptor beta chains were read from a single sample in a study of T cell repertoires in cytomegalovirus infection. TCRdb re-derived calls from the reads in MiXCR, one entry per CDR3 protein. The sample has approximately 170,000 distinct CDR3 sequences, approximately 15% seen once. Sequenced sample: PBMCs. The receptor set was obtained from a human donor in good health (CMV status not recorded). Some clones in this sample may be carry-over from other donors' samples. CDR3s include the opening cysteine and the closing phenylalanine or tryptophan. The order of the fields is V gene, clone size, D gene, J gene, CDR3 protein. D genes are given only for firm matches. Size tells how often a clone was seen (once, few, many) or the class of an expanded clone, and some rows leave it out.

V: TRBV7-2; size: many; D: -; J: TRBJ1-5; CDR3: CASSLVWLGGNQPQHF
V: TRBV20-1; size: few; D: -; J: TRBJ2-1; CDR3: CSARAGENSYNEQFF
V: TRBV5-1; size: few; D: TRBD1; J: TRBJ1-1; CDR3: CASSTRRTGNTEAFF
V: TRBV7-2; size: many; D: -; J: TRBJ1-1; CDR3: CASSLVPQSEAFF
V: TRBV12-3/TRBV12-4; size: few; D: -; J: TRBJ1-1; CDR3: CASSDWTANTEAFF
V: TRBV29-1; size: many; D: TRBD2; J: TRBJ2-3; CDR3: CSVVLAGEVTDTQYF
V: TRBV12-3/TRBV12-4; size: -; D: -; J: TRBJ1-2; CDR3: CASSPGWGAYGYTF
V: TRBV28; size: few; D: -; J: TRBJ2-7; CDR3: CASSSYSYEQYF
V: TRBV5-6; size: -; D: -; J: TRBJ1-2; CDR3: CASSLVGRAPEYGYTF
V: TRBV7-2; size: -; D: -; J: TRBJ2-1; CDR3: CASSLRVLLNEQFF
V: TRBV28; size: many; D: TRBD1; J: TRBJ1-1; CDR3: CASRQTGGGTEAFF
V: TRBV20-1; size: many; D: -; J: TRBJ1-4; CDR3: CSAKQASEAAKLFF
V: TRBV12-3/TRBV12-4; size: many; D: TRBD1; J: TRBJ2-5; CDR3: CASRRTGGEETQYF
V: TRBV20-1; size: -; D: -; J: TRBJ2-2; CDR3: CSARPPVANTGELFF
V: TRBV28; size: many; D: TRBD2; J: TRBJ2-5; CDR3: CASRNIGLAGEKETQYF
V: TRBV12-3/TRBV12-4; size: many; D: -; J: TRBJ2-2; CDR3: CASGVTGTYTGELFF
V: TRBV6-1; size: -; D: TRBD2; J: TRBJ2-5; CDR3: CASRVRASGRAEETQYF
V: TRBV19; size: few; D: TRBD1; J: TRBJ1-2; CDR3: CASTPGQKVVDGYTF
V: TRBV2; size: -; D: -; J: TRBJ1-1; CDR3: CASSTSRARKNTEAFF
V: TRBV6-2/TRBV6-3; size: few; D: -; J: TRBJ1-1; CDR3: CASSYEGFEAFF
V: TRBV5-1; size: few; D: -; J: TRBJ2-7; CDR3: CASSLTDLNEQYF
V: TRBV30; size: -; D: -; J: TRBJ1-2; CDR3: CVWSVVKGSNYGYTF
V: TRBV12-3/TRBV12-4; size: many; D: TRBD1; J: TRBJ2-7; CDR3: CASSLNRGSYEQYF
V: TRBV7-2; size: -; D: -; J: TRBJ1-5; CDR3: CASSPPGISNQPQHF
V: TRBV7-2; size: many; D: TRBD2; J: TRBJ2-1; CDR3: CASSSPLAGGLYNEQFF
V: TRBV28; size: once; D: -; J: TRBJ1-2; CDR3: CASTPGQYGYTF
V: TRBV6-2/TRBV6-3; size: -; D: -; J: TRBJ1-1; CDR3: CASRTGGSAEAFF
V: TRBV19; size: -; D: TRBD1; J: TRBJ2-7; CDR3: CASSIRGTGDDEQYF
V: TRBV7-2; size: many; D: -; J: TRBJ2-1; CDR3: CASSLDVRGPALF
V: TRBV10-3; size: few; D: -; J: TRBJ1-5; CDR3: CAISEAGRNNQPQHF
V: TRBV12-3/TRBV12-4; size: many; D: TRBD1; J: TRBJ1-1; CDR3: CASRKGAVTEAFF
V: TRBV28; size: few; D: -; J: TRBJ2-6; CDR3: CASSPIDRRAGANVLTF